This TCR beta chain came from a study of cytomegalovirus exposure and HLA in healthy donors. In the study overall: Samples from HLA-typed donors yielded about 85 million unique TCRs in an early data release.

This CDR3 has 14 amino acids. Trimming removed 4 bases at V and 2 bases at J, with 12 bases between. CDR1 is LNHDA and CDR2 is SQIVND in the germline V gene (reference sequence). The PCR ran on 60 Vbeta and 13 Jbeta primers. Sequenced by immunoSEQ multiplex PCR; TCRdb stores in-frame clones only, minus some. The sample lists around 150,000 clones; more than 75% were seen once. Study conclusions and caveats: Later on, an analysis tied about 17,000 TCR beta sequences to HLA alleles at 0.05 false discovery rate.

On this clone: Its antigen is not identified.

This clonotype originated in a man aged 35 to 55 in good health and CMV-seronegative. Sequenced: PBMCs. V is TRBV19 and J is TRBJ2-7; a possible D gene is TRBD1 (7 bases). CDR3 in DNA: TGTGCCAGTAGTAGACAGGGAGGCACCTACGAGCAGTACTTC. This codes for CASSRQGGTYEQYF.